A single sample is the source of the 30 T cell receptor beta chains below, sequenced in a study of blood T cells in healthy people across ages (dated by TCRdb to 2014 to 2015). The method was 5' RACE. The listed sequencing device is Illumina HiSeq 2500. A second roughly 6 to 12 cycle PCR used a sample-barcoded 5' primer and a J-beta primer mix. TCRdb trimmed the raw reads at Q25, called clones with MiXCR and kept productive beta chains. A single entry per CDR3 protein holds the most common genes and DNA from its merged rows. The sample table contains about 290,000 distinct CDR3 sequences; only one count was recorded for around 29% of them. About 30% of the sample goes to the ten largest clones. The source material was blood. All receptors come from a woman between 65 and 79 years old in good health.

The rearrangement uses TRBV6-1 and TRBJ2-4, with 7 bases fitting TRBD1. V shed 4 bases, J shed 3 bases, and the junction held 6 bases outside the gene matches. The CDR3 is 15 residues long. Germline lookup yields CDR1 MNHNS and CDR2 SASEGT. Written as DNA, the CDR3 is TGTGCCAGCAGTGTACAGGGGTACGGCAAAAACATTCAGTACTTC. Translated, it gives CASSVQGYGKNIQYF.

The chain recombines TRBV4-3 with TRBJ2-6, with 8 bases aligning to TRBD1. This CDR3 spans 16 amino acids. With 3 bases clipped from V and 3 bases from J, the junction kept 4 bases outside the gene matches. Germline V gene data show CDR1 as LGHNA and CDR2 as YSLEER. The CDR3 DNA reads as TGCGCCAGCAGCCAGCAGGGGGCGCTTGGGGCCAACGTCCTGACTTTC. This sequence encodes CASSQQGALGANVLTF.

This clonotype was detected a few times. The junction and the germline gene differ at one end; a read error may be behind it. DNA of the CDR3: TGCGCCAGCAGCTTAGCCACAGGGGGCTCCACTGAAGCTCTCTTT. Residues: CASSLATGGSTEALF. This chain connects TRBV5-1 to TRBJ1-1; 9 positions agree with TRBD1. Germline CDR1 and CDR2: SGHRS and YFSETQ. This CDR3 spans 15 amino acids.

This clonotype came up many times. The J gene is TRBJ1-5, the V gene TRBV20-1; possible D gene TRBD1, 5 bases. V was pared by 6 bases and J by 1 base, with 13 bases between. Germline CDR1 reads DFQATT; CDR2 reads SNEGSKA (reference sequence). The CDR3 sequence is 14 residues long. CDR3 sequence reads: CSAPPGGSNQPQHF. In DNA, the CDR3 is TGCAGTGCCCCCCCGGGGGGAAGCAATCAGCCCCAGCATTTT.

This rearrangement joins TRBV20-1 to TRBJ2-5; possible D gene TRBD2, 5 bases. CDR3 size: 10 residues. Germline V gives CDR1 DFQATT, CDR2 SNEGSKA (reference sequence). The V gene lost 7 bases and the J gene lost 3 bases, with 6 bases spanning the gap. CDR3 residues: CSVGEETQYF. CDR3 nucleotides: TGCAGTGTGGGAGAAGAGACCCAGTACTTC.

This clonotype was observed many times. The genes are TRBV20-1 and TRBJ2-1, with D perhaps being TRBD1 or TRBD2 (5 bases each). The CDR3 is 15 residues long. From germline, CDR1 is DFQATT and CDR2 SNEGSKA (reference sequence). Deletions cut 5 bases from V and 0 bases from J, with 14 bases between. The CDR3 nucleotides are TGCAGTGCTTTTCGAGGGGAGAGCTCCTACAATGAGCAGTTCTTC. This gives the protein CSAFRGESSYNEQFF.

This clonotype was recorded a few times. V usage is TRBV24-1 and J usage is TRBJ2-3; the match to TRBD2 covers 10 bases. CDR1 is KGHDR and CDR2 is SFDVKD in the germline V gene. The CDR3 extends over 14 amino acids. V lost 9 bases, J lost 7 bases, and 9 bases stayed unmatched. The CDR3 protein is CATSSGTSEYTQYF. The CDR3 DNA reads TGTGCCACCTCATCCGGGACTAGCGAATATACGCAGTATTTT.

This chain uses TRBV28 with TRBJ1-1, with D hard to call. Germline values: CDR1 MDHEN, CDR2 SYDVKM. The V end was cut by 7 bases, the J end by 4 bases, with 13 bases between. The CDR3 extends over 13 amino acids. The CDR3 region is CASIGPWGTEAFF. The CDR3, as DNA: TGTGCCAGCATCGGGCCCTGGGGCACTGAAGCTTTCTTT.

In regard to this clonotype: The junction shows a germline mismatch at one end, possibly a read error. This rearrangement joins TRBV20-1 to TRBJ2-7; tentatively, D is TRBD2 (5 bases). The CDR3 runs to 13 residues. Germline CDR1 and CDR2: DFQATT and SNEGSKA (reference sequence). The CDR3 sequence is CSAASGISYEHYF. The DNA of the CDR3 is TGCAGTGCCGCAAGCGGAATCTCCTACGAGCATTACTTC.

This clonotype was detected a few times. This chain uses TRBV20-1 with TRBJ2-2; 8 nucleotides agree with TRBD2. CDR1 and CDR2 from the germline V gene are DFQATT and SNEGSKA (reference sequence). V gave up 2 bases and J gave up 1 base; unmatched junction bases: 3. The CDR3 is 15 residues long. This CDR3 is CSARSTSVNTGELFF. DNA for the CDR3: TGCAGTGCTAGATCGACTAGCGTGAACACCGGGGAGCTGTTTTTT.

The chain uses TRBV11-2 and TRBJ2-7; 9 nucleotides align to TRBD2. Germline CDR1 and CDR2: SGHAT and FQNNGV. The CDR3 contains 15 residues. Unmatched junction bases numbered 2, after V lost 0 bases and J lost 2 bases. This CDR3 reads CASSLEGGGAYEQYF. DNA of the CDR3: TGTGCCAGCAGCTTAGAGGGCGGGGGGGCCTACGAGCAGTACTTC. The full variable domain, completed using reference TRBV11-2 and TRBJ2-7, is EAGVAQSPRYKIIEKRQSVAFWCNPISGHATLYWYQQILGQGPKLLIQFQNNGVVDDSQLPKDRFSAERLKGVDSTLKIQPAKLEDSAVYLCASSLEGGGAYEQYFGPGTRLTVT.

This clonotype was seen more than once but under ten times. This chain joins TRBV20-1 and TRBJ2-5; 14 bases match TRBD2. Unmatched junction bases numbered 11, after V lost 6 bases and J lost 5 bases. Looked up from germline, CDR1 is DFQATT and CDR2 is SNEGSKA (reference sequence). There are 16 residues in the CDR3. The CDR3 here is CSAIAGTSGSWETQYF. CDR3 bases: TGCAGTGCAATCGCCGGGACTAGCGGGAGTTGGGAGACCCAGTACTTC.

In this sample, this clonotype turned up once. The chain employs TRBV6-6 and TRBJ2-3; D may be TRBD1 or TRBD2 (5 bases each). The CDR3 covers 13 residues. Trimming took 8 bases from V and 4 from J, leaving 13 bases between them. Germline V gives CDR1 MNHNY, CDR2 SVGAGI (reference sequence). The CDR3 DNA is TGTGCCAGCGTCAGTGAGGGGTCAGATACGCAGTATTTT. Translating gives CASVSEGSDTQYF.

A few counts support this clonotype. As the CDR3 is not closed by the conserved phenylalanine or tryptophan, this likely results from a read error. The chain links TRBV7-6 to TRBJ2-1, with a tentative D call TRBD2 (6 bases). Trimming left V 6 bases short and J 0 bases short, with 12 bases between. Germline CDR1 SGHVS, CDR2 FNYEAQ. CDR3 length: 15 residues. CDR3 loop: CASRAEGVSYNEQFS. In DNA, the CDR3 is TGTGCCAGCAGAGCGGAGGGAGTCTCCTACAATGAGCAGTTCTCC.

This chain uses TRBV20-1 with TRBJ2-1, with TRBD2 identical over 11 bases. The J segment lost 11 bases and the V segment lost 1 base, leaving 4 bases of the junction unmatched. CDR1 and CDR2 from the germline V gene are DFQATT and SNEGSKA (reference sequence). The CDR3 covers 13 residues. CDR3 sequence reads: CSARVSGRAKQFF. The CDR3 DNA sequence: TGCAGTGCTAGAGTTAGCGGGAGGGCCAAGCAGTTCTTC.

This chain joins TRBV28 and TRBJ1-5, with D possibly being TRBD1 (6 bases). With 6 bases removed from V and 7 bases from J, the gap between germline ends came to 19 bases. This CDR3 spans 15 amino acids. Germline V gene lookup returns CDR1 MDHEN and CDR2 SYDVKM. The CDR3 DNA follows: TGTGCCAGCAGCCCCTCCTTGGGGGCGGGACAGCCCCAGCATTTT. Translating gives CASSPSLGAGQPQHF.

This clonotype was picked up a small number of times. The chain employs TRBV10-3 and TRBJ2-4; D gene uncertain. V lost 2 bases and J lost 8, with 7 bases in between. CDR1 and CDR2 (germline): ENHRY, SYGVKD. The CDR3 covers 12 residues. Here the CDR3 DNA reads TGTGCCATCAGTGAGGACTCATACATTCAGTACTTC. It codes for CAISEDSYIQYF.

In this sample, this clonotype turned up many times. The gene calls are TRBV29-1 and TRBJ2-1, with TRBD2 identical over 10 bases. The ends lost 7 bases at V and 0 bases at J; junction bases unmatched: 6. The CDR3 has 15 amino acids. Germline V gives CDR1 SQVTM, CDR2 ANQGSEA. The CDR3 nucleotides read TGCAGCGCCTATAGCGGGAGGACCTCCTACAATGAGCAGTTCTTC. Amino acid sequence: CSAYSGRTSYNEQFF.

The chain has TRBV7-2 and TRBJ2-3; D is possibly TRBD1 or TRBD2 (5 bases each). The CDR3 is made up of 12 amino acids. Germline CDR1 SGHTA, CDR2 FQGNSA. V gave up 6 bases and J gave up 2 bases, with 6 bases separating them. The CDR3 sequence: CASRGDTDTQYF. In DNA, the CDR3 is TGTGCCAGCAGGGGGGACACAGATACGCAGTATTTT.

A few counts support this clonotype. V and J are TRBV9 and TRBJ2-1, with D unclear. The CDR3 loop spans 16 amino acids. Trimming stripped 0 bases from V and 2 bases from J, with 12 bases between. Germline CDR1 is SGDLS and CDR2 is YYNGEE. CDR3 DNA sequence: TGTGCCAGCAGCGTAGATGTTTCTGGGGCCTACAATGAGCAGTTCTTC. Translation: CASSVDVSGAYNEQFF.

The genes are TRBV7-2 and TRBJ1-2; a weak D match, TRBD1 (6 bases). V lost 3 bases and J 6 bases, leaving 20 bases between the germline ends. The germline V gene has CDR1 SGHTA and CDR2 FQGNSA. The CDR3 loop spans 16 amino acids. CDR3 protein: CASSLQGEVGQDGYTF. In nucleotides, the CDR3 is TGTGCCAGCAGCTTGCAGGGTGAGGTGGGACAAGATGGCTACACCTTC.

V gene TRBV10-3 combines with J gene TRBJ2-2, with no clear D. The CDR3 totals 14 residues. The V gene's germline CDR1 is ENHRY and CDR2 SYGVKD. V lost 0 bases and J lost 4, with 6 bases in between. The DNA for the CDR3 is TGTGCCATCAGTGAGTCCCCTAGCACCGGGGAGCTGTTTTTT. Translated, it gives CAISESPSTGELFF.

J is TRBJ2-7 and V is TRBV20-1, with 11 nucleotides matching TRBD2. Trimming cost V 5 bases and J 2 bases; bases outside gene matches: 5. Germline V CDR1 and CDR2: DFQATT, SNEGSKA (reference sequence). CDR3 length equals 14 residues. The CDR3 DNA reads TGCAGTGCTGAACGACTAGCGGGAACCTACGAGCAGTACTTC. It translates to CSAERLAGTYEQYF.

V is TRBV7-8 and J is TRBJ2-5, with 8 bases identical to TRBD2. Near its end, the DNA agrees better with TRBJ2-1, so the J call may be wrong. This CDR3 is built from 16 residues. Looked up from germline, CDR1 is SGHVS and CDR2 is FQNEAQ. Here the CDR3 DNA reads TGTGCCAGCAGCTTTCTCCTCGGGACTAGTCGCAATGAGCAGTTCTTC. Its translation: CASSFLLGTSRNEQFF.

The chain joins TRBV29-1 to TRBJ2-3; 7 bases fit TRBD1. V was clipped by 7 bases and J by 11 bases; unmatched bases: 6. There are 10 residues in the CDR3. CDR1 is SQVTM and CDR2 is ANQGSEA in the germline V gene. The CDR3 DNA is TGCAGCGCCGGACAGGTGGAGCAGTATTTT. Translated, it gives CSAGQVEQYF.

The chain joins TRBV28 to TRBJ2-7; 10 nucleotides align to TRBD2. V shed 10 bases and J 4 bases; nucleotides not matched to a gene: 7. CDR3 size: 13 residues. Germline CDR1 and CDR2: MDHEN and SYDVKM. CDR3: CATSSGRKYEQYF. The CDR3 DNA sequence: TGTGCCACCTCTAGCGGGAGAAAGTACGAGCAGTACTTC.

In this sample, this clonotype turned up a few times. This chain links TRBV5-1 with TRBJ1-1; D remains unclear. The CDR3 sequence is 14 residues long. Per the germline V gene, CDR1 is SGHRS and CDR2 is YFSETQ. V lost 3 bases, J lost 4 bases, and 13 bases lay in between. The CDR3 DNA is TGCGCCAGCAGCTCGGACGGGAAGGGCACTGAAGCTTTCTTT. It encodes CASSSDGKGTEAFF.

J is TRBJ2-1 and V is TRBV5-1; 9 nucleotides align to TRBD2. Germline values: CDR1 SGHRS, CDR2 YFSETQ. The CDR3 consists of 16 residues. The junction had 5 bases not matched to a gene; V was cut back by 0 bases and J by 4 bases. The CDR3 spells CASSLDVAGAYNEQFF. The CDR3 nucleotides read TGCGCCAGCAGCTTGGACGTAGCGGGAGCTTACAATGAGCAGTTCTTC.

This clonotype turned up a few times. The chain links TRBV3-1 to TRBJ2-5; D is perhaps TRBD1 (5 bases). TRBJ2-7 explains the end of the DNA better; the J call may be wrong. The CDR3 length is 15 residues. Germline-derived CDR1 and CDR2 are LGHDT and YNNKEL (reference sequence). The CDR3 nucleotides are TGTGCCAGCAGCCAAGAGCGCCTAGGGGCCTACGAGCAGTACTTC. Translated, it gives CASSQERLGAYEQYF.

J is TRBJ2-6 and V is TRBV20-1, with TRBD2 matching over 7 bases. The germline V gene has CDR1 DFQATT and CDR2 SNEGSKA (reference sequence). The CDR3 sequence is 13 residues long. V lost 7 bases and J lost 4; bases outside the gene matches: 4. The CDR3 protein is CSVGGVGANVLTF. The CDR3 region has the DNA TGCAGTGTGGGAGGGGTGGGGGCCAACGTCCTGACTTTC.